One TCR beta chain is described in this entry. The data originate from a study of control samples from healthy donors and cancer patients. V was shortened by 6 bases and J by 7 bases, with 8 bases between the two germline ends. The CDR3 length is 11 residues. Germline V gene lookup returns CDR1 SNHLY and CDR2 FYNNEI. Method: immunoSEQ multiplex PCR; TCRdb's copy keeps in-frame clones and lacks some. This table holds tens of thousands of clones, about 85% found once. This sequence was found in a woman aged 70 to 79 in good health. The specimen was blood. V is TRBV2 and J is TRBJ2-3; weak D call: TRBD1 (5 bases). In DNA, the CDR3 is TGTGCCAGCAGCGACAGACATACGCAGTATTTT. This codes for CASSDRHTQYF. The whole variable domain, remainder taken from reference TRBV2 and TRBJ2-3, is EPEVTQTPSHQVTQMGQEVILRCVPISNHLYFYWYRQILGQKVEFLVSFYNNEISEKSEIFDDQFSVERPDGSNFTLKIRSTKLEDSAMYFCASSDRHTQYFGPGTRLTVL.